This TCR beta chain was documented in a study of cytomegalovirus exposure and HLA in healthy donors. Whole-study context: Out of fewer than 400 genotyped donors, about 84% belonged to the Caucasian-associated ancestry cluster.

Healthy individuals who donated bone marrow served as the donors. PCR primers comprised 60 Vbeta and 13 Jbeta primers. This table comes from immunoSEQ multiplex PCR, and its TCRdb copy is limited to in-frame clones, with some not included. The sample lists about 160,000 clones; approximately 78% were seen once. CDR3 size: 16 residues. Per the germline V gene, CDR1 is MDHEN and CDR2 is SYDVKM. With 7 bases removed from V and 7 bases from J, the gap between germline ends came to 23 bases. This clonotype was sampled from a male donor in good health and CMV-seronegative. The sequencing sample was made of PBMCs. The V gene is TRBV28, the J gene TRBJ2-1; tentatively, D is TRBD2 (7 bases). The CDR3 nucleotides are TGTGCCAGCACCTCCGCGGGGGCGGGAAAGGGAAATGAGCAGTTCTTC. As protein: CASTSAGAGKGNEQFF.